This paragraph covers one T cell receptor beta chain sequence. Authors' processing steps: Estimation of nucleated cell counts relied on the amplification of reference gene primers. Data came from immunoSEQ multiplex PCR; TCRdb stores just in-frame clones and leaves some out. The V and J calls and clone size were taken over from that table, and D and trimming were inferred from the DNA. The sample gives some 270,000 clones, around 90% of which show up once; less than 2% is in the top ten. Residents of 24 US areas, aged about 18 to 95 years, made up the participants. This record comes from a study of blood T cell repertoires in COVID-19. Study as a whole: The United States, Italy and Spain were the sources of the acute and convalescent COVID-19 samples. T cells, B-cell-depleted T cells, or PBMCs provided the cDNA or gDNA that served as material.

Sequencing input: PBMCs or T cells enriched from blood (not recorded which). The sequence derives from a woman aged 40 to 50 who had recovered from COVID-19.

The CDR3 region is CASSPPGVRSGNTIYF. The DNA of the CDR3 is TGTGCCAGCAGCCCGCCCGGGGTCCGCTCTGGAAACACCATATATTTT. The chain couples TRBV7-2 to TRBJ1-3; D ambiguous. Germline V gives CDR1 SGHTA, CDR2 FQGNSA. This CDR3 region has 16 residues. With 5 bases removed from V and 0 bases from J, the gap between germline ends came to 14 bases.